A single sample is the source of the 15 T cell receptor beta chains below, sequenced in a study of cytomegalovirus exposure and HLA in healthy donors. The PCR contained 60 Vbeta and 13 Jbeta primers. TCRdb's table, derived via immunoSEQ multiplex PCR, lists solely in-frame clones and lacks some. The sample yields approximately 110,000 clones, around 72% seen once. What was sequenced was PBMCs. The receptors shown here come from a man aged 25 to 45 in good health and CMV-seronegative.

The chain joins TRBV5-3 to TRBJ1-1, with D hard to call. TRBV5-3 is known as an ORF, though its function is uncertain. V lost 2 bases, J lost 6 bases, and 17 bases lay in between. The CDR3 runs to 15 residues. Written as DNA, the CDR3 is TGTGCCAGAAGCTTCCTCGGAAGGGAGGATCCTGAAGCTTTCTTT. Its protein product is CARSFLGREDPEAFF.

The chain employs TRBV4-1 and TRBJ1-2; weak D call: TRBD1 (5 bases). The CDR3 covers 15 residues. Trimming stripped 1 base from V and 0 bases from J, with 9 bases between. CDR1 is MGHRA, CDR2 YSYEKL, per germline. Written as DNA, the CDR3 is TGCGCCAGCAGCCAAGGACAGCCTCCTAACTATGGCTACACCTTC. It codes for CASSQGQPPNYGYTF.

CDR3 in DNA: TGTGCCAGCAGCTTGGGGGGGGTCTACGAGCAGTACTTC. Amino acid sequence: CASSLGGVYEQYF. The gene calls are TRBV7-9 and TRBJ2-7; TRBD2 matches at 7 bases. This CDR3 has 13 residues. CDR1 and CDR2 (germline): SEHNR, FQNEAQ (reference sequence). V was clipped by 3 bases and J by 3 bases; unmatched bases: 2. The variable domain in full, with the rest retrieved from reference TRBV7-9 and TRBJ2-7, is DTGVSQNPRHKITKRGQNVTFRCDPISEHNRLYWYRQTLGQGPEFLTYFQNEAQLEKSRLLSDRFSAERPKGSFSTLEIQRTEQGDSAMYLCASSLGGVYEQYFGPGTRLTVT.

The chain recombines TRBV6-6 with TRBJ2-1; TRBD1 matches 9 bases. This CDR3 has 16 amino acids. The trim removed 2 bases at V and 7 bases at J, leaving 9 bases unmatched. Germline values: CDR1 MNHNY, CDR2 SVGAGI (reference sequence). The DNA for the CDR3 is TGTGCCAGCAGTTACCCTCCGGGACAGGGAGAGAATGAGCAGTTCTTC. Translation: CASSYPPGQGENEQFF.

Comment on this clone: Within the sample, other DNA sequences also encode this same CDR3. The J gene is TRBJ1-5, the V gene TRBV19, with D unresolved. This CDR3 comprises 14 residues. Per germline, CDR1 LNHDA and CDR2 SQIVND (reference sequence). The V gene lost 3 bases and the J gene lost 0 bases, with 6 bases spanning the gap. CDR3 in DNA: TGTGCCAGTAGTATCGGGGATAGCAATCAGCCCCAGCATTTT. Encoded protein: CASSIGDSNQPQHF.

The V gene is TRBV10-3, the J gene TRBJ2-2, with D maybe TRBD1 (6 bases). Germline assignment: CDR1 ENHRY and CDR2 SYGVKD. V lost 8 bases and J 4 bases, leaving 11 bases between the germline ends. This CDR3 region has 13 residues. CDR3 loop: CAIDRTSTGELFF. The DNA for the CDR3 is TGTGCCATCGACAGGACGAGCACCGGGGAGCTGTTTTTT.

As for this clone: No conserved phenylalanine or tryptophan ends this CDR3, so it is likely a read error. This rearrangement joins TRBV19 to TRBJ1-5, with 8 bases aligning to TRBD1. Per the germline V gene, CDR1 is LNHDA and CDR2 is SQIVND (reference sequence). There are 16 residues in the CDR3. Trimming cost V 5 bases and J 5 bases; bases outside gene matches: 11. CDR3 amino acids: CASSLSRGRGDQPQHS. CDR3 nucleotides: TGTGCCAGTAGTTTAAGCAGGGGGCGAGGGGATCAGCCCCAGCATTCT.

The chain employs TRBV5-1 and TRBJ2-1; weak D call: TRBD1 (6 bases). Trimming took 4 bases from V and 1 from J, leaving 15 bases between them. The CDR3 length is 16 residues. Germline CDR1 reads SGHRS; CDR2 reads YFSETQ. The CDR3 loop is CASSPMTGGSYNEQFF. The CDR3 DNA sequence: TGCGCCAGCAGCCCCATGACAGGCGGTTCCTACAATGAGCAGTTCTTC.

A few counts support this clone. The chain has TRBV7-9 and TRBJ1-3, with D possibly TRBD1 on 6 matching bases. Germline assignment: CDR1 SEHNR and CDR2 FQNEAQ (reference sequence). This CDR3 is built from 16 residues. V lost 6 bases, J lost 0 bases, and 15 bases lay in between. The CDR3 DNA reads as TGTGCCAGCAGTAAAGGGGGGGCCAGCTCTGGAAACACCATATATTTT. Translating gives CASSKGGASSGNTIYF.

J is TRBJ2-2 and V is TRBV5-1; 10 nucleotides align to TRBD1. CDR3 length: 16 residues. Germline values: CDR1 SGHRS, CDR2 YFSETQ. V dropped 2 bases and J dropped 7; count of bases not matched to a gene: 8. In DNA, the CDR3 is TGCGCCAGCAGCTTCTTGACAGGGGGCGAGAACGGGGAGCTGTTTTTT. Encoded protein: CASSFLTGGENGELFF.

The rearrangement joins TRBV5-4 to TRBJ2-7; a possible D gene is TRBD1 (5 bases). Germline V gene sequence: CDR1 SGHNT, CDR2 YYREEE (reference sequence). The length of the CDR3 is 16 residues. The germline V and J ends were trimmed by 0 bases and 0 bases, with 13 bases remaining between them. Here the CDR3 reads CASSLVGPRSSYEQYF. CDR3 coding DNA: TGTGCCAGCAGCTTGGTGGGGCCGAGGAGCTCCTACGAGCAGTACTTC.

V and J are TRBV6-5 and TRBJ1-5; D unclear. Germline V gene sequence: CDR1 MNHEY, CDR2 SVGAGI. V lost 10 bases and J 2 bases, leaving 12 bases between the germline ends. CDR3 length equals 13 residues. CDR3 sequence reads: CATELAGNQPQHF. CDR3 nucleotide sequence: TGTGCCACTGAACTAGCGGGCAATCAGCCCCAGCATTTT.

V and J are TRBV19 and TRBJ1-5, with D tentatively TRBD1 (6 bases). Germline lookup yields CDR1 LNHDA and CDR2 SQIVND (reference sequence). The CDR3 sequence is 14 residues long. The V gene lost 2 bases and the J gene lost 6 bases, with 11 bases spanning the gap. The CDR3 spells CASSIHQGGQPQHF. DNA of the CDR3: TGTGCCAGTAGTATACACCAAGGGGGTCAGCCCCAGCATTTT.

This clone turned up a few times. The genes are TRBV28 and TRBJ2-3, with D maybe TRBD1 (6 bases). The germline CDR1 and CDR2 sequences are MDHEN and SYDVKM. This CDR3 comprises 15 residues. V was pared by 10 bases and J by 5 bases, with 22 bases between. CDR3 in DNA: TGTGCCACCCTGGGGGCCCAGGGGTATGGAGATACGCAGTATTTT. Translation: CATLGAQGYGDTQYF.

In DNA, the CDR3 is TGTGCCAGCAGCTTAGGGCCAGGGGCGCCCAAGACCCAGTACTTC. Translated: CASSLGPGAPKTQYF. The gene calls are TRBV7-8 and TRBJ2-5; D possibly corresponds to TRBD1 (6 bases). There are 15 residues in the CDR3. Trimming took off 1 base at V and 6 bases at J, with 15 bases between the two ends. The germline CDR1 and CDR2 sequences are SGHVS and FQNEAQ.